This T cell receptor (beta chain) appears in the sequencing data of a study of T cells in localized non-small cell lung cancer. TCRdb keeps only in-frame clones here, not all; method: immunoSEQ multiplex PCR. The sample consists of 31,000 or so clones, roughly nine tenths of them appearing once. A remark on this clone: The target antigen is unknown. A read error may produce the germline difference seen at one junction end.

Germline lookup yields CDR1 SGHTA and CDR2 FQGNSA. This CDR3 is 13 amino acids long. Study-wide results and caveats: Longer overall survival was linked to higher blood T cell density. Since sequencing was restricted to only one region of the tumor, intratumor heterogeneity remains a possibility. Adjacent uninvolved lung had the highest clonality, suggesting focused antigen responses. For the top 100 tumor clones, a median about 50 also appeared in adjacent lung.

This TCR was recovered from a woman aged 40 to 75 with stage I lung adenocarcinoma. The source material was peripheral blood, sampled before any cancer treatment. The chain has TRBV7-2 and TRBJ2-1; 9 bases agree with TRBD1. The CDR3 coding sequence is TGTGCCAGCAGCTCCTACAGGGGGCCCCGGAAAGTCTTC. Amino acids: CASSSYRGPRKVF.